The clone carrying this T cell receptor (beta chain) was observed many times. These data originate in a study of low-dose radiotherapy and immunotherapy resistance in tumors. Time point described: after trial treatment. The treatment here: LDRT plus nivolumab, ipilimumab, low-dose cyclophosphamide and aspirin (RACIN trial). Germline V gene data show CDR1 as MDHEN and CDR2 as SYDVKM. There are 13 residues in the CDR3. V was pared by 6 bases and J by 8 bases, with 16 bases between. Gene-specific TRAV and TRBV primers were used for first-strand cDNA, covering alpha and beta chains. For amplifying TCRs, the PCR ran for approximately 18 cycles with Phusion, which was used together with a constant-region primer and the adapter on the V primers. MiXCR, run by TCRdb on the reads, gives a single entry per CDR3 protein. The table has roughly 38,000 distinct CDR3 sequences, roughly 20% seen once; the top ten hold approximately 9%.

The chain has TRBV28 and TRBJ1-1; no clear D gene. This specimen consisted of PBMCs, obtained after low-dose radiotherapy plus immunotherapy. The clonotype comes from a female donor with ovarian cancer. The CDR3 DNA reads TGTGCCAGCAGCCCTCCTATGGACTTGGAAGCTTTCTTT. Translation: CASSPPMDLEAFF.